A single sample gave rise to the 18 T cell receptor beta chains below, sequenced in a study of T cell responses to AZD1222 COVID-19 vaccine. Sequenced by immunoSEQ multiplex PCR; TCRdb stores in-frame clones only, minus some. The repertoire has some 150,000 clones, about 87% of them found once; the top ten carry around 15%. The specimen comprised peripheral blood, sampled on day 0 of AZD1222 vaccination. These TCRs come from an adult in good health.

CDR3 sequence reads: CASSVQGSGELFF. The CDR3 DNA reads TGTGCCAGCAGCGTACAGGGATCCGGGGAGCTGTTTTTT. V and J are TRBV7-3 and TRBJ2-2; maybe TRBD1 (6 bases). Germline V gene lookup returns CDR1 SGHTA and CDR2 FQGTGA. Trimming cost V 5 bases and J 6 bases, with 10 bases left between them. This CDR3 has 13 amino acids.

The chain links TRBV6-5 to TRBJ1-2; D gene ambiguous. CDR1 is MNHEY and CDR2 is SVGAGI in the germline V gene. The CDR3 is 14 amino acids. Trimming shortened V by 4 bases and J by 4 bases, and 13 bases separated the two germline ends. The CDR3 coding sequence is TGTGCCAGCAGTTCCGCCGCCGTTTCCTATGGCTACACCTTC. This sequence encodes CASSSAAVSYGYTF.

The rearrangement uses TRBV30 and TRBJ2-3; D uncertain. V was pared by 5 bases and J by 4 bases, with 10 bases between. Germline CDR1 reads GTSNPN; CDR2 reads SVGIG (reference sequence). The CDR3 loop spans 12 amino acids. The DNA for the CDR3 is TGTGCCTGGCACCCCTCGGCAGATACGCAGTATTTT. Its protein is CAWHPSADTQYF.

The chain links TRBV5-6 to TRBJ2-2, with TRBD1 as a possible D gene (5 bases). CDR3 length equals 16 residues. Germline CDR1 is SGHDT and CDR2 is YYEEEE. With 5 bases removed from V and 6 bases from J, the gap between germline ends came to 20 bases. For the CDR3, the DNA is TGTGCCAGCAGGTGGGGCGGCCCTTCCCTGGCCGGGGAGCTGTTTTTT. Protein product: CASRWGGPSLAGELFF.

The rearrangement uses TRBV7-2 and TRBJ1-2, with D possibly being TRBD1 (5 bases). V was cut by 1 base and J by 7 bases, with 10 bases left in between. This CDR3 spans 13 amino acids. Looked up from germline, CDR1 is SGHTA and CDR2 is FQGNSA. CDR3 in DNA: TGTGCCAGCAGCTTAGGGGGGATACCTGGCTACACCTTC. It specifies CASSLGGIPGYTF.

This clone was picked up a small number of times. As DNA, the CDR3 is TGTGCCAGCAGCTCACAGGGTACTGAAAAACTGTTTTTT. Translation: CASSSQGTEKLFF. This chain links TRBV11-2 with TRBJ1-4; tentatively, D is TRBD1 (6 bases). V lost 4 bases, J lost 7 bases, and 10 bases lay in between. CDR1 and CDR2 (germline): SGHAT, FQNNGV. The CDR3 extends over 13 amino acids. Full variable domain (rest looked up from reference TRBV11-2 and TRBJ1-4): EAGVAQSPRYKIIEKRQSVAFWCNPISGHATLYWYQQILGQGPKLLIQFQNNGVVDDSQLPKDRFSAERLKGVDSTLKIQPAKLEDSAVYLCASSSQGTEKLFFGSGTQLSVL.

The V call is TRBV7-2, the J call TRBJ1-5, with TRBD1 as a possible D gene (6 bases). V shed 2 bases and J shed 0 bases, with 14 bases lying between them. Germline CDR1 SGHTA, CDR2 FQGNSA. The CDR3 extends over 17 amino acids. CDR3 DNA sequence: TGTGCCAGCAGCTTACGTTCGGGACACCGTAGCAATCAGCCCCAGCATTTT. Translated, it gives CASSLRSGHRSNQPQHF.

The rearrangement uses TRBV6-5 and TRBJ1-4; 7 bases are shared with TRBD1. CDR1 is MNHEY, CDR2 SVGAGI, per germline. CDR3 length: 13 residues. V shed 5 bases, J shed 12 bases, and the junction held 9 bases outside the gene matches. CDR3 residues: CASSPGTVDQLFF. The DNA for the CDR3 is TGTGCCAGCAGTCCCGGGACAGTTGACCAACTGTTTTTT.

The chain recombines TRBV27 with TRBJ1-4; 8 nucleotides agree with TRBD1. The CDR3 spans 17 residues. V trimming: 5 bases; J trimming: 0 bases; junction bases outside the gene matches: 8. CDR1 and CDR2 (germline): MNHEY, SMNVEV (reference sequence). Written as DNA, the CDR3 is TGTGCCAGCAGTAACGACAGGGGACGAGCAACTAATGAAAAACTGTTTTTT. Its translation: CASSNDRGRATNEKLFF.

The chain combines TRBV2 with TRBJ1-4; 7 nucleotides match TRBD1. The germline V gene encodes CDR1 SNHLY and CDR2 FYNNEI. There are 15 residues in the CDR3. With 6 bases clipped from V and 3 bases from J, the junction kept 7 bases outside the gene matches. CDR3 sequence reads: CASRETGTANEKLFF. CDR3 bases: TGTGCCAGCAGAGAAACCGGGACAGCTAATGAAAAACTGTTTTTT.

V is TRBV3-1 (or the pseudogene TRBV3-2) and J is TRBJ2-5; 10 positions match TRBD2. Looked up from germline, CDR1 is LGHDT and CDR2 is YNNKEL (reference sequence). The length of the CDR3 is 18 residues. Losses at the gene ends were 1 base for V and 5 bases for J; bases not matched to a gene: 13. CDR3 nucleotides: TGTGCCAGCAGCCAAGGCCGATTAGCGGGGGGAAGATACGAGACCCAGTACTTC. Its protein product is CASSQGRLAGGRYETQYF.

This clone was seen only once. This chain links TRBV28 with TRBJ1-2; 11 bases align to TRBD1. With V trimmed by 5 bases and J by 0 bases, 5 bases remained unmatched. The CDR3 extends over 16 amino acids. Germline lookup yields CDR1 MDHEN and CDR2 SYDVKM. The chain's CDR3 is CASSTPGQGANYGYTF. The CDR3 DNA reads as TGTGCCAGCAGTACGCCGGGACAGGGGGCTAACTATGGCTACACCTTC.

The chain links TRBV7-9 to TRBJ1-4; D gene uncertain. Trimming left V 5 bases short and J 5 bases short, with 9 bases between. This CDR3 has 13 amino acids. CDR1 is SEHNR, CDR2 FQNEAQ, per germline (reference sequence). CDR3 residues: CASSRTVNEKLFF. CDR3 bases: TGTGCCAGCAGCCGGACGGTGAATGAAAAACTGTTTTTT.

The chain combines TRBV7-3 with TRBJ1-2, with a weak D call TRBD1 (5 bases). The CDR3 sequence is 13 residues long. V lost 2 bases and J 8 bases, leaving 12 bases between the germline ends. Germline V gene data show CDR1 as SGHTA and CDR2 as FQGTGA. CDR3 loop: CASSLAGGEGYTF. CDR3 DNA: TGTGCCAGCAGCTTAGCCGGGGGTGAAGGCTACACCTTC.

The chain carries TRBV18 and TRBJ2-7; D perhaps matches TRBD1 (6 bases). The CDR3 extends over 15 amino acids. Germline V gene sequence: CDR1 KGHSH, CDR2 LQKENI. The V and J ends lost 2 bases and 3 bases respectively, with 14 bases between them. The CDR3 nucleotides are TGTGCCAGCTCACCAAATGCAGGGGAAAACTACGAGCAGTACTTC. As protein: CASSPNAGENYEQYF.

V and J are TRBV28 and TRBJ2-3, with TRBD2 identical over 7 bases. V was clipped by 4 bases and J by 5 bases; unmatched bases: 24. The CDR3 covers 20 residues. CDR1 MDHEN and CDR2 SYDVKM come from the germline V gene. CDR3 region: CASSSGWPPARGGSGDTQYF. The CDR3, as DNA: TGTGCCAGCAGTTCGGGCTGGCCTCCTGCTAGGGGAGGGTCTGGAGATACGCAGTATTTT. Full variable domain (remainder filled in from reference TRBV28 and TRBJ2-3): DVKVTQSSRYLVKRTGEKVFLECVQDMDHENMFWYRQDPGLGLRLIYFSYDVKMKEKGDIPEGYSVSREKKERFSLILESASTNQTSMYLCASSSGWPPARGGSGDTQYFGPGTRLTVL.

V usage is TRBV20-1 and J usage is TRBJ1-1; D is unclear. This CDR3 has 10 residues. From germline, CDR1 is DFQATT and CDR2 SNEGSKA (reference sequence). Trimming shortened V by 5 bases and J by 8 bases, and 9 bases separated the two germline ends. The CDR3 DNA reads TGCAGTGCTTCGACCCTGGAAGCTTTCTTT. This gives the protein CSASTLEAFF.

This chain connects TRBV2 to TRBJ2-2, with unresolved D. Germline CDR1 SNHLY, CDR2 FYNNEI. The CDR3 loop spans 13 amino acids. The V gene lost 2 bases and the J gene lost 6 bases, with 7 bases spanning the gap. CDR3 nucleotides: TGTGCCAGCAGTGAATCGATAGCCGGGGAGCTGTTTTTT. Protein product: CASSESIAGELFF.